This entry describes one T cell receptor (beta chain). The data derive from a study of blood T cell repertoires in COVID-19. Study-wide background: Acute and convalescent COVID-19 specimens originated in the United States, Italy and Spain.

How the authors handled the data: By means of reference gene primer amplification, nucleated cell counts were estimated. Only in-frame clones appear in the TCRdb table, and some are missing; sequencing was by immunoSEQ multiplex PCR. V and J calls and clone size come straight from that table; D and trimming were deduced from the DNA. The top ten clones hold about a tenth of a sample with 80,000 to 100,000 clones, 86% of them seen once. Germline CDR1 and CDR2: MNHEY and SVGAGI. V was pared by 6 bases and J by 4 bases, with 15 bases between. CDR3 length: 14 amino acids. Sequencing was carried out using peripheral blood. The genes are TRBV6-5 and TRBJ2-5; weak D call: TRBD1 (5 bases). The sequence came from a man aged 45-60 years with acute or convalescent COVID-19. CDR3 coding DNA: TGTGCCAGCAGGGATGCTGGACAAGTAGAGACCCAGTACTTC. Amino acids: CASRDAGQVETQYF.